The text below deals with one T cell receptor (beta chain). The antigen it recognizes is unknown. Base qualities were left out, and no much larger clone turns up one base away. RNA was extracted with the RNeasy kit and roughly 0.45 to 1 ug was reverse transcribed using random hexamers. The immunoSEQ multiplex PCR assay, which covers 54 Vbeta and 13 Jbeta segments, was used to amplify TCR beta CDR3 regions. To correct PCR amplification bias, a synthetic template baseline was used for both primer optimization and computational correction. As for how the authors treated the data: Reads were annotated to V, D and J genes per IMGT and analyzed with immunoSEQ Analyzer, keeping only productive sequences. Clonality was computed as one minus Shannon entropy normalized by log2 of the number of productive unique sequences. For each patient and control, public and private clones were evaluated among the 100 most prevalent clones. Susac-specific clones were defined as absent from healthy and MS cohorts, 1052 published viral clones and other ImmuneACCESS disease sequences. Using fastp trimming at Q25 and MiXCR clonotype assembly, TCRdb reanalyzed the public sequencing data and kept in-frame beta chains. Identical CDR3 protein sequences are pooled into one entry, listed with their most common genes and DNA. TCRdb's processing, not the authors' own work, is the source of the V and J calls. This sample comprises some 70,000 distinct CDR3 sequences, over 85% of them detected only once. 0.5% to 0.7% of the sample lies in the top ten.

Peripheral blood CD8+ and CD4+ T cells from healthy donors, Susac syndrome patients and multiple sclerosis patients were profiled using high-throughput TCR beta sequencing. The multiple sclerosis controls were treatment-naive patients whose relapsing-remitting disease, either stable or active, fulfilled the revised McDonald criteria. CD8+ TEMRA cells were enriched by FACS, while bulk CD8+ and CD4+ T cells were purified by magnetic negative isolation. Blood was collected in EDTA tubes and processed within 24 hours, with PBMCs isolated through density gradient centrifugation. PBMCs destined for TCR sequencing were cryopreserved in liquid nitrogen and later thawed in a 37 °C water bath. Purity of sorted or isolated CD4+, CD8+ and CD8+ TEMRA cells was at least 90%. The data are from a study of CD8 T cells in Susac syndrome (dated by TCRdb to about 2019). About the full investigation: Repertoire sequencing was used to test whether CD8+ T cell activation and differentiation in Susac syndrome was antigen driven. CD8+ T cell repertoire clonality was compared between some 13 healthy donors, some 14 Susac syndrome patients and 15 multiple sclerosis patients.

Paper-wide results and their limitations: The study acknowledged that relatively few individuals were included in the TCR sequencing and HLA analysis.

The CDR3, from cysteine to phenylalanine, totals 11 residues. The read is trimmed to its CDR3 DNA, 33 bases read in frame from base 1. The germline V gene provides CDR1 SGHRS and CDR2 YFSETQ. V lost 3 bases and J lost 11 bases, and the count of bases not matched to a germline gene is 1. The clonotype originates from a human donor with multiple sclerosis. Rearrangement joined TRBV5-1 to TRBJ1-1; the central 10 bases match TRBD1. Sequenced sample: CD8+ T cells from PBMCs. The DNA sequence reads TGCGCCAGCAGCTGGACAGGGGGTGCTTTCTTT. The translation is CASSWTGGAFF. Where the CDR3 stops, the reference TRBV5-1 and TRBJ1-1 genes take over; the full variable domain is KAGVTQTPRYLIKTRGQQVTLSCSPISGHRSVSWYQQTPGQGLQFLFEYFSETQRNKGNFPGRFSGRQFSNSRSEMNVSTLELGDSALYLCASSWTGGAFFGQGTRLTVV.